This TCR beta chain was captured by sequencing in a study of blood T cell repertoires in COVID-19. Study as a whole: COVID-19 samples collected from the United States, Italy and Spain covered acute and convalescent phases.

Participants came from 24 US areas, aged roughly 18 to 95 years. Participants' own reports of clinical history determined their cohort assignment. CDR1 is MNHEY and CDR2 is SVGAGI in the germline V gene. Trimming cost V 3 bases and J 5 bases, with 13 bases left between them. This CDR3 region has 14 residues. Data came from immunoSEQ multiplex PCR; TCRdb stores just in-frame clones and leaves some out. The sample lists roughly 250,000 clones, around 89% seen once, with 0.85% to 0.9% in the top ten. Source material: PBMCs or T cells enriched from blood (not recorded which). The gene calls are TRBV6-5 and TRBJ1-2, with a tentative D call TRBD1 (6 bases). The clonotype comes from a man aged 50-59 years who had been exposed to COVID-19. CDR3 loop: CASSYRGGEYGYTF. DNA for the CDR3: TGTGCCAGCAGTTATAGGGGGGGTGAATATGGCTACACCTTC.